The clone carrying this T cell receptor beta chain was seen more than once but under ten times. Its antigen remains unknown. This record belongs to a study of molecular identifiers for immune sequencing clone quantification. Findings and caveats of the study: Sizes of clones that are highly expanded could be underestimated (if identical TCR molecules share a barcode). Even with about a million naive cells present, spiked Jurkat TCR RNA from one cell was reportedly detectable.

This CDR3 spans 12 amino acids. CDR1 and CDR2 (germline): SGHDT, YYEEEE. V dropped 3 bases and J dropped 9 bases, with 10 bases sitting between them. Preparation methods for the bulk TCR libraries were those previously described, with listed TCR primers. One entry per CDR3 protein results from TCRdb running MiXCR on the PCR reads. The table records around 470,000 distinct CDR3 sequences, around a fifth of them present only once. As CD8+CD4-CCR7+CD45RA+ cells, naive CD8 T cells were sorted. Sample: naive CD8+ T cells from blood, with Jurkat cell RNA spiked in. Subset reported: FACS-sorted CD8+CD4-CCR7+CD45RA+ naive T cells. This sequence originates from a human donor in good health. Some libraries in this study had Jurkat cell RNA spiked in. The chain employs TRBV5-6 and TRBJ2-1, with TRBD1 as a possible D gene (5 bases). The CDR3 DNA reads TGTGCCAGCAGCTATCATAGGGGTGAGCAGTTCTTC. This gives the protein CASSYHRGEQFF.